These 27 T cell receptor beta chains originate from one sample sequenced in a study of blood T cell repertoires in COVID-19. Assay: immunoSEQ multiplex PCR; the TCRdb copy retains only in-frame clones and omits some. The table has roughly 350,000 clones, around 90% seen once; the top ten hold roughly 20%. Sequencing was performed on PBMCs or T cells enriched from blood (not recorded which). Receptors originate from a woman aged 30 to 39 who had recovered from COVID-19.

The chain employs TRBV4-3 and TRBJ1-2; TRBD1 matches 9 bases. The V and J ends lost 4 bases and 7 bases, in that order; junction bases with no gene match: 13. Looked up from germline, CDR1 is LGHNA and CDR2 is YSLEER. The CDR3 has 16 residues. In DNA form, the CDR3 reads TGCGCCAGCAGCCGGACCGGGACAGGGCATAGGAGTGGCTACACCTTC. Translated, it gives CASSRTGTGHRSGYTF.

The genes are TRBV6-4 and TRBJ2-1; 7 bases agree with TRBD2. The V gene's germline CDR1 is MRHNA and CDR2 SNTAGT. CDR3 length: 16 amino acids. V gave up 2 bases and J gave up 1 base; unmatched junction bases: 5. The CDR3 region has the DNA TGTGCCAGCAGTGACACGGCGGGAGATTCCTACAATGAGCAGTTCTTC. Its protein is CASSDTAGDSYNEQFF.

A few counts support this clone. The V call is TRBV12-3 or TRBV12-4, the J call TRBJ1-3; D is undetermined. V was cut by 2 bases and J by 7 bases, with 9 bases left in between. The CDR3 length is 13 residues. In DNA form, the CDR3 reads TGTGCCAGCAGTTTAAACCCGGGGAACACCATATATTTT. It encodes CASSLNPGNTIYF.

The chain has TRBV5-4 and TRBJ2-2; the match to TRBD2 covers 7 bases. The V gene's germline CDR1 is SGHNT and CDR2 YYREEE (reference sequence). V gave up 4 bases and J gave up 4 bases; unmatched junction bases: 10. The length of the CDR3 is 16 residues. The chain's CDR3 is CASSQGGTTVTGELFF. CDR3 in DNA: TGTGCCAGCAGCCAGGGTGGGACTACAGTCACCGGGGAGCTGTTTTTT.

The chain links TRBV3-1 (or the pseudogene TRBV3-2) to TRBJ2-7, with 10 bases that match TRBD2. Germline trimming cut 4 bases from V and 6 bases from J; bases unmatched to any gene: 9. This CDR3 has 15 residues. CDR1 and CDR2 (germline): LGHDT, YNNKEL (reference sequence). CDR3 sequence reads: CASSPFSGGAGEQYF. The CDR3 bases are TGTGCCAGCAGCCCCTTCAGCGGGGGGGCCGGCGAGCAGTACTTC.

This clone was counted a single time. The chain uses TRBV18 and TRBJ2-7; D gene unclear. Germline assignment: CDR1 KGHSH and CDR2 LQKENI. Trimming removed 3 bases from V and 2 bases from J, with 11 bases in between. This CDR3 has 14 residues. The CDR3 DNA sequence: TGTGCCAGCTCACCTAACACTATGCCCTACGAGCAGTACTTC. Its protein is CASSPNTMPYEQYF.

This rearrangement joins TRBV7-3 to TRBJ1-4; 8 nucleotides align to TRBD1. This CDR3 spans 17 amino acids. From germline, CDR1 is SGHTA and CDR2 FQGTGA. Trimming removed 5 bases from V and 3 bases from J; junction bases left unmatched: 11. The CDR3 DNA follows: TGTGCCAGCAGCCCTCAAGGACAGGGTATGGCTAATGAAAAACTGTTTTTT. Translating it yields CASSPQGQGMANEKLFF.

The J gene is TRBJ2-1, the V gene TRBV6-2 or TRBV6-3, with a tentative D call TRBD2 (6 bases). V was clipped by 6 bases and J by 9 bases, with 24 bases between them. The CDR3 extends over 16 amino acids. CDR1 MNHEY and CDR2 SVGEGT come from the germline V gene. CDR3 DNA sequence: TGTGCCAGCAGCCCAGGAACCGGGACTTATGCGGTTGAGCAGTTCTTC. Protein: CASSPGTGTYAVEQFF.

The CDR3 here is CATSAYRGPNEKLFF. CDR3 bases: TGTGCCACGTCTGCTTACAGGGGCCCCAATGAAAAACTGTTTTTT. J is TRBJ1-4 and V is TRBV10-3; 7 nucleotides agree with TRBD1. Germline V CDR1 and CDR2: ENHRY, SYGVKD. The length of the CDR3 is 15 residues. V shed 10 bases and J 5 bases; nucleotides not matched to a gene: 13.

A single count supports this clone. This chain uses TRBV20-1 with TRBJ2-1; D gene uncertain. The CDR3 consists of 11 residues. V lost 3 bases and J 9 bases, leaving 9 bases between the germline ends. The germline gives CDR1 DFQATT, CDR2 SNEGSKA (reference sequence). The CDR3 region has the DNA TGCAGTGCTAGTGAGGTGGCTGAGCAGTTCTTC. Encoded protein: CSASEVAEQFF.

J is TRBJ2-1 and V is TRBV7-3; 9 bases are a match to TRBD1. J was trimmed by 15 bases and V by 2 bases; bases with no gene match: 5. The length of the CDR3 is 12 residues. Germline V CDR1 and CDR2: SGHTA, FQGTGA. The CDR3 sequence is CASSLDGTGSFF. CDR3 nucleotide sequence: TGTGCCAGCAGCTTAGACGGGACAGGGTCGTTCTTC.

The chain recombines TRBV11-2 with TRBJ1-1; D is ambiguous. With 1 base removed from V and 0 bases from J, the gap between germline ends came to 15 bases. This CDR3 comprises 17 residues. Germline assignment: CDR1 SGHAT and CDR2 FQNNGV. CDR3 loop: CASSLGWAAAMNTEAFF. As DNA, the CDR3 is TGTGCCAGCAGCTTAGGTTGGGCAGCCGCTATGAACACTGAAGCTTTCTTT.

This clone has only one observation. The chain is built from TRBV2 and TRBJ2-7; perhaps TRBD2 as D (6 bases). The length of the CDR3 is 14 residues. The V end lost 5 bases, the J end lost 2 bases, and 13 bases lay between the germline ends. Germline V gene data show CDR1 as SNHLY and CDR2 as FYNNEI. In DNA form, the CDR3 reads TGTGCCAGCAGTCCCGGGACTCTACCCTACGAGCAGTACTTC. This translates into CASSPGTLPYEQYF.

This sequence joins TRBV7-9 and TRBJ2-5; weak D call: TRBD2 (6 bases). The V end was cut by 0 bases, the J end by 5 bases, with 25 bases between. This CDR3 has 19 residues. CDR1 SEHNR and CDR2 FQNEAQ come from the germline V gene (reference sequence). The CDR3 loop is CASSLAVLIGDPGGETQYF. The CDR3 region has the DNA TGTGCCAGCAGCTTAGCAGTACTCATCGGGGACCCTGGGGGGGAGACCCAGTACTTC.

The chain links TRBV29-1 to TRBJ2-3, with 8 bases lining up with TRBD1. The CDR3 has 14 amino acids. Losses at the gene ends were 6 bases for V and 1 base for J; bases not matched to a gene: 6. Germline CDR1 and CDR2: SQVTM and ANQGSEA. The DNA of the CDR3 is TGCAGCGTCCAGGGGGCTGAGGGCACAGATACGCAGTATTTT. Amino acid sequence: CSVQGAEGTDTQYF.

The chain joins TRBV7-2 to TRBJ2-7; 9 nucleotides line up with TRBD1. The CDR3 is 14 amino acids. Unmatched junction bases numbered 5, after V lost 5 bases and J lost 3 bases. Per the germline V gene, CDR1 is SGHTA and CDR2 is FQGNSA. The CDR3 nucleotides are TGTGCCAGCAGCCTCGGGACAGGGCTCTACGAGCAGTACTTC. Its protein product is CASSLGTGLYEQYF.

The chain has TRBV6-1 and TRBJ2-7; tentatively, D is TRBD1 (6 bases). CDR1 MNHNS and CDR2 SASEGT come from the germline V gene. The CDR3 length is 15 residues. V lost 0 bases and J 0 bases, leaving 9 bases between the germline ends. The CDR3 here is CASSEARDISYEQYF. As DNA, the CDR3 is TGTGCCAGCAGTGAAGCCCGGGACATCTCCTACGAGCAGTACTTC.

The chain combines TRBV2 with TRBJ1-1; weak D call: TRBD1 (5 bases). Deletions cut 6 bases from V and 5 bases from J, with 16 bases between. This CDR3 contains 14 residues. In germline, CDR1 is SNHLY, CDR2 FYNNEI. For the CDR3, the DNA is TGTGCCAGCAGGGGGCAGGGCGCAGTTACTGAAGCTTTCTTT. Translated: CASRGQGAVTEAFF.

V and J are TRBV28 and TRBJ2-7; tentatively, D is TRBD2 (6 bases). The V gene lost 7 bases and the J gene lost 2 bases, with 15 bases spanning the gap. CDR1 and CDR2 (germline): MDHEN, SYDVKM. The CDR3 covers 14 residues. In DNA form, the CDR3 reads TGTGCCAGCACCGCCCCGGGACTCACCTACGAGCAGTACTTC. Its translation is CASTAPGLTYEQYF.

This chain uses TRBV25-1 with TRBJ2-5; 7 nucleotides line up with TRBD1. Germline CDR1 MGHDK, CDR2 SYGVNS. V trimming: 4 bases; J trimming: 5 bases; junction bases outside the gene matches: 4. The CDR3 loop spans 13 amino acids. CDR3: CASSVGGGETQYF. CDR3 bases: TGTGCCAGCAGTGTAGGGGGCGGTGAGACCCAGTACTTC.

The chain combines TRBV7-6 with TRBJ2-5; TRBD2 might be the D (5 bases). V lost 5 bases to trimming and J lost 4 bases, with 8 bases between them. Germline values: CDR1 SGHVS, CDR2 FNYEAQ. The CDR3 length is 12 residues. DNA for the CDR3: TGTGCCAGCAGCCGAGGAGGAGAGACCCAGTACTTC. It yields the protein CASSRGGETQYF.

The J gene is TRBJ1-2, the V gene TRBV28; possibly TRBD1 for D (5 bases). The CDR3 is made up of 14 amino acids. V was trimmed by 4 bases and J by 1 base, leaving 10 bases between them. From germline, CDR1 is MDHEN and CDR2 SYDVKM. This chain's CDR3 is CASSWAGNNYGYTF. The CDR3 DNA sequence: TGTGCCAGCAGTTGGGCAGGGAATAACTATGGCTACACCTTC.

J is TRBJ1-2 and V is TRBV13, with TRBD1 matching over 9 bases. The CDR3 runs 15 residues. The V gene's germline CDR1 is PRHDT and CDR2 FYEKMQ (reference sequence). Losses at the gene ends were 5 bases for V and 4 bases for J; bases not matched to a gene: 8. CDR3 sequence: CASSQLTGGSYGYTF. CDR3 nucleotide sequence: TGTGCCAGCAGCCAGTTGACAGGGGGAAGCTATGGCTACACCTTC.

V usage is TRBV30 and J usage is TRBJ2-1; a weak D match, TRBD2 (6 bases). The CDR3 runs 15 residues. Germline V CDR1 and CDR2: GTSNPN, SVGIG (reference sequence). Trimming stripped 2 bases from V and 5 bases from J, with 16 bases between. The CDR3 protein is CAWSSLGAGNNEQFF. The CDR3 nucleotides are TGTGCCTGGAGTAGTCTAGGAGCGGGCAACAATGAGCAGTTCTTC.

The V and J genes are TRBV6-6 and TRBJ1-5, with 7 bases matching TRBD1. Germline V CDR1 and CDR2: MNHNY, SVGAGI (reference sequence). V lost 10 bases to trimming and J lost 5 bases; unmatched junction nucleotides: 11. CDR3 size: 14 residues. In nucleotides, the CDR3 is TGTGCCATCAAACAGGGGAAGTGGGATCAGCCCCAGCATTTT. This gives the protein CAIKQGKWDQPQHF.

V and J are TRBV7-8 and TRBJ1-5; possibly TRBD1 for D (5 bases). The CDR3 extends over 18 amino acids. Trimming pared 3 bases from V and 2 bases from J, leaving 20 bases between. From germline, CDR1 is SGHVS and CDR2 FQNEAQ. The CDR3 sequence: CASSFGGVGAGGNQPQHF. The CDR3 coding sequence is TGTGCCAGCAGCTTTGGGGGGGTTGGTGCCGGAGGCAATCAGCCCCAGCATTTT.

This clone is a singleton in its sample. The chain recombines TRBV9 with TRBJ2-7; the D is unclear. In germline, CDR1 is SGDLS, CDR2 YYNGEE. V was trimmed by 4 bases and J by 5 bases, leaving 10 bases between them. The CDR3 runs 12 residues. The CDR3 coding sequence is TGTGCCAGCAGCTCTCCCAGAAACGAGCAGTACTTC. It is translated as CASSSPRNEQYF.